What follows are 26 T cell receptor beta chains derived from one specimen sequenced in a study of tumor-infiltrating lymphocytes in localized non-small cell lung cancer. The assay was immunoSEQ multiplex PCR, and TCRdb's table has in-frame clones only and misses some. The data hold tens of thousands of clones, with 73% observed a single time. The sample consisted of lung tumor tissue. Source of these receptors: a human donor with non-small cell lung cancer.

The sample holds a few counts of this clone. This chain links TRBV18 with TRBJ2-1; 8 bases line up with TRBD1. V lost 3 bases, J lost 7 bases, and 5 bases stayed unmatched. The CDR3 is 14 amino acids. Germline V gene data show CDR1 as KGHSH and CDR2 as LQKENI. CDR3 amino acids: CASSPKTGVNEQFF. In DNA form, the CDR3 reads TGTGCCAGCTCACCGAAGACAGGGGTGAATGAGCAGTTCTTC.

This rearrangement joins TRBV19 to TRBJ1-6; 7 nucleotides line up with TRBD1. This CDR3 is 15 amino acids long. The germline gives CDR1 LNHDA, CDR2 SQIVND (reference sequence). The V and J ends lost 6 bases and 7 bases, in that order; junction bases with no gene match: 9. CDR3 DNA: TGTGCCAGTAGCGTGAGGCAGGGGGGAAATTCACCCCTCCACTTT. Translating it yields CASSVRQGGNSPLHF.

This clone is medium-sized in the sample. The rearrangement uses TRBV11-2 and TRBJ2-1, with D hard to call. The germline V and J ends were trimmed by 1 base and 7 bases, with 2 bases remaining between them. The CDR3 is 11 residues long. Per germline, CDR1 SGHAT and CDR2 FQNNGV. CDR3 bases: TGTGCCAGCAGCTTAGGGAATGAGCAGTTCTTC. Protein sequence: CASSLGNEQFF. Full variable domain (missing parts from reference TRBV11-2 and TRBJ2-1): EAGVAQSPRYKIIEKRQSVAFWCNPISGHATLYWYQQILGQGPKLLIQFQNNGVVDDSQLPKDRFSAERLKGVDSTLKIQPAKLEDSAVYLCASSLGNEQFFGPGTRLTVL.

The chain recombines TRBV4-3 with TRBJ2-1, with 7 bases fitting TRBD1. With 1 base clipped from V and 2 bases from J, the junction kept 8 bases outside the gene matches. Germline CDR1 reads LGHNA; CDR2 reads YSLEER. The CDR3 consists of 17 residues. CDR3 amino acids: CASSQAGAQGAYNEQFF. DNA of the CDR3: TGCGCCAGCAGCCAAGCAGGGGCGCAGGGGGCCTACAATGAGCAGTTCTTC.

The chain combines TRBV14 with TRBJ2-7, with 8 bases matching TRBD1. The CDR3 is 12 amino acids. CDR1 and CDR2 (germline): SGHDN, FVKESK. After removal of 0 bases from V and 11 bases from J, the junction contained 3 bases not matched to a gene. CDR3 DNA: TGTGCCAGCAGCCAAGATAAGGACAGGGAGTACTTC. Encoded protein: CASSQDKDREYF.

A single count supports this clone. The genes are TRBV14 and TRBJ1-2; D remains unclear. V was clipped by 4 bases and J by 8 bases, with 14 bases between them. The CDR3 runs 13 residues. Germline lookup yields CDR1 SGHDN and CDR2 FVKESK. CDR3 protein: CASSLDEPGGYTF. The CDR3 DNA is TGTGCCAGCAGCCTGGACGAACCCGGCGGCTACACCTTC.

The chain carries TRBV4-1 and TRBJ2-5; D perhaps matches TRBD2 (5 bases). This CDR3 has 15 amino acids. With 3 bases removed from V and 3 bases from J, the gap between germline ends came to 14 bases. From germline, CDR1 is MGHRA and CDR2 YSYEKL. CDR3 nucleotides: TGCGCCAGCAGCCAGGCCGGGGAGTCCGAAGAGACCCAGTACTTC. Translated, it gives CASSQAGESEETQYF.

A few counts support this clone. The V and J genes are TRBV6-5 and TRBJ2-1; 8 nucleotides agree with TRBD2. The CDR3 is made up of 15 amino acids. V shed 8 bases, J shed 6 bases, and the junction held 12 bases outside the gene matches. Germline CDR1 and CDR2: MNHEY and SVGAGI. CDR3 loop: CASWSPSGSSNEQFF. For the CDR3, the DNA is TGTGCCAGCTGGTCCCCCAGCGGGAGCTCCAATGAGCAGTTCTTC.

This clone is categorized as medium-sized (0.01 to 0.1%). The CDR3 region has the DNA TGTGCCACCAGCAGAGATGACGTAGGCTCCTACGAGCAGTACTTC. Translation: CATSRDDVGSYEQYF. This chain connects TRBV15 to TRBJ2-7; D unresolved. The CDR3 has 15 amino acids. CDR1 LNHNV and CDR2 YYDKDF come from the germline V gene (reference sequence). Trimming shortened V by 0 bases and J by 0 bases, and 9 bases separated the two germline ends. Using reference TRBV15 and TRBJ2-7 for the parts outside the CDR3, the full variable domain is DAMVIQNPRYQVTQFGKPVTLSCSQTLNHNVMYWYQQKSSQAPKLLFHYYDKDFNNEADTPDNFQSRRPNTSFCFLDIRSPGLGDTAMYLCATSRDDVGSYEQYFGPGTRLTVT.

The chain is built from TRBV5-4 and TRBJ2-2, with D possibly matching TRBD2 (7 bases). Looked up from germline, CDR1 is SGHNT and CDR2 is YYREEE (reference sequence). CDR3 length: 16 residues. Deletions cut 4 bases from V and 4 bases from J, with 17 bases between. DNA for the CDR3: TGTGCCAGCAGCCCCCCCGGGGGGCCGGTCACCGGGGAGCTGTTTTTT. Translation: CASSPPGGPVTGELFF.

This chain links TRBV6-1 with TRBJ2-7; 9 nucleotides line up with TRBD1. The J segment lost 3 bases and the V segment lost 2 bases, leaving 2 bases of the junction unmatched. Germline values: CDR1 MNHNS, CDR2 SASEGT. This CDR3 has 14 amino acids. The CDR3 region is CASSELGQGYEQYF. The CDR3 DNA reads TGTGCCAGCAGTGAATTGGGACAGGGCTACGAGCAGTACTTC.

In its sample, this clone ranks as medium-sized. This chain links TRBV5-8 with TRBJ2-4; 15 nucleotides line up with TRBD2. The V and J ends lost 0 bases and 1 base, in that order; junction bases with no gene match: 2. Germline V CDR1 and CDR2: SGHTS, YDEGEE. This CDR3 has 18 amino acids. CDR3 coding DNA: TGTGCCAGCAGCTTGGCCGGGACTAGCGGGGGGGCCAAAAACATTCAGTACTTC. This gives the protein CASSLAGTSGGAKNIQYF.

The chain is built from TRBV18 and TRBJ2-3; no firm D call. V lost 6 bases to trimming and J lost 0 bases, with 10 bases between them. Germline V gene sequence: CDR1 KGHSH, CDR2 LQKENI. The CDR3 spans 14 residues. CDR3 nucleotides: TGTGCCAGCTCCCGACAAACAAGCACAGATACGCAGTATTTT. Translated: CASSRQTSTDTQYF.

The chain carries TRBV10-3 and TRBJ1-2, with D perhaps TRBD1 (6 bases). Looked up from germline, CDR1 is ENHRY and CDR2 is SYGVKD. The CDR3 is 12 amino acids. The ends were cut back, 11 bases at V and 4 bases at J, with 14 bases in the middle. The CDR3 DNA is TGTGCCGCCACAGGGACGGGCTATGGCTACACCTTC. Encoded protein: CAATGTGYGYTF.

By share of the sample, this clone is medium-sized (0.01 to 0.1%). The J gene is TRBJ2-6, the V gene TRBV6-5; D might be TRBD1 or TRBD2, each matching 5 bases. Deletions cut 6 bases from V and 0 bases from J, with 9 bases between. In germline, CDR1 is MNHEY, CDR2 SVGAGI. This CDR3 has 15 amino acids. In DNA, the CDR3 is TGTGCCAGCAGACCAGGGAGCTCTGGGGCCAACGTCCTGACTTTC. Amino acids: CASRPGSSGANVLTF.

This clone appeared a single time. The rearrangement joins TRBV10-3 to TRBJ1-6; D call uncertain. Germline lookup yields CDR1 ENHRY and CDR2 SYGVKD. Trimming stripped 10 bases from V and 10 bases from J, with 23 bases between. CDR3 length equals 15 residues. The CDR3 coding sequence is TGTGCCACCAAGGGAGGGTCTGCGATAGGGTCACCCCTCCACTTT. Translating it yields CATKGGSAIGSPLHF.

This rearrangement joins TRBV5-1 to TRBJ1-1; D not certain. Germline CDR1 is SGHRS and CDR2 is YFSETQ. This CDR3 region has 13 residues. The V gene lost 6 bases and the J gene lost 1 base, with 10 bases spanning the gap. CDR3: CASTLQQNTEAFF. The CDR3 DNA sequence: TGCGCCAGCACCCTACAACAGAACACTGAAGCTTTCTTT.

By share of the sample, this clone is medium-sized. The chain carries TRBV6-6 and TRBJ2-1; 9 bases are a match to TRBD2. This CDR3 has 13 amino acids. Germline-derived CDR1 and CDR2 are MNHNY and SVGAGI (reference sequence). V lost 7 bases and J lost 6; bases outside the gene matches: 4. CDR3: CASMLAGVNEQFF. CDR3 DNA: TGTGCCAGCATGTTAGCGGGGGTCAATGAGCAGTTCTTC.

The chain recombines TRBV27 with TRBJ1-4, with D perhaps TRBD1 (6 bases). The germline V gene has CDR1 MNHEY and CDR2 SMNVEV (reference sequence). CDR3 length: 16 amino acids. Trimming stripped 0 bases from V and 8 bases from J, with 16 bases between. The chain's CDR3 is CASSLSRGGAREKLFF. CDR3 DNA sequence: TGTGCCAGCAGTTTATCGAGGGGGGGCGCGCGGGAAAAACTGTTTTTT.

V usage is TRBV7-9 and J usage is TRBJ2-2, with no clear D. Germline V gene lookup returns CDR1 SEHNR and CDR2 FQNEAQ (reference sequence). The ends were cut back, 5 bases at V and 3 bases at J, with 10 bases in the middle. This CDR3 region has 14 residues. This CDR3 reads CASSPRGDTGELFF. The DNA of the CDR3 is TGTGCCAGCAGCCCCCGCGGTGACACCGGGGAGCTGTTTTTT.

The J gene is TRBJ1-4, the V gene TRBV6-1, with no clear D. The CDR3 is made up of 15 amino acids. Trimming took off 6 bases at V and 2 bases at J, with 13 bases between the two ends. Germline CDR1 and CDR2: MNHNS and SASEGT. The CDR3 DNA sequence: TGTGCCAGCAGGGACCGGACCGCGACTAATGAAAAACTGTTTTTT. Translating it yields CASRDRTATNEKLFF.

The rearrangement joins TRBV18 to TRBJ2-2; 8 nucleotides align to TRBD1. The germline gives CDR1 KGHSH, CDR2 LQKENI. The CDR3 length is 14 residues. J lost 2 bases, V lost 11 bases, and 7 bases had no gene match. The CDR3 DNA is TGTGCCGGCCAAGGACAGGGAAACACCGGGGAGCTGTTTTTT. Its protein is CAGQGQGNTGELFF. The complete variable domain, with remaining parts taken from reference TRBV18 and TRBJ2-2, reads NAGVMQNPRHLVRRRGQEARLRCSPMKGHSHVYWYRQLPEEGLKFMVYLQKENIIDESGMPKERFSAEFPKEGPSILRIQQVVRGDSAAYFCAGQGQGNTGELFFGEGSRLTVL.

The V call is TRBV19, the J call TRBJ1-1, with D perhaps matching TRBD1 (5 bases). The germline gives CDR1 LNHDA, CDR2 SQIVND (reference sequence). The CDR3 extends over 13 amino acids. V lost 9 bases and J 5 bases, leaving 16 bases between the germline ends. The CDR3 nucleotides are TGTGCCAGCTATAATTCGGGGGAAACTGAAGCTTTCTTT. Encoded protein: CASYNSGETEAFF.

This clone occurred a few times. The chain is built from TRBV4-3 and TRBJ2-7; the D gene is possibly TRBD1 (7 bases). Trimming took 0 bases from V and 4 from J, leaving 10 bases between them. The germline V gene has CDR1 LGHNA and CDR2 YSLEER. This CDR3 is built from 14 residues. The CDR3 reads CASSQDPGGYEQYF. CDR3 in DNA: TGCGCCAGCAGCCAAGATCCAGGGGGGTACGAGCAGTACTTC.

Details on this clone: A read error may produce the germline difference seen at one junction end. The chain combines TRBV4-3 with TRBJ2-1; 7 positions agree with TRBD1. The V gene's germline CDR1 is LGHNA and CDR2 YSLEER. The CDR3 loop spans 16 amino acids. The CDR3, as DNA: TGCGCCAGCAGCAAAGAGCCGACAGGGTGGAGGAATGAGCAGTTCTTC. Encoded protein: CASSKEPTGWRNEQFF.

This clone was detected only a few times. The sample holds other DNA sequences that translate to the same CDR3. This chain uses TRBV19 with TRBJ1-2; TRBD1 aligns across 8 bases. The CDR3 covers 11 residues. Germline V CDR1 and CDR2: LNHDA, SQIVND (reference sequence). Trimming cost V 4 bases and J 8 bases; bases outside gene matches: 0. The CDR3 region is CASSRTGGYTF. CDR3 bases: TGTGCCAGTAGTAGGACAGGGGGCTACACCTTC.